The clone carrying this T cell receptor beta chain has more than one count but fewer than ten. A much larger clone sits a single nucleotide away, making a read error possible. The sample contains more than one DNA sequence encoding this CDR3. TCRdb recomputed clones from the PCR reads via MiXCR. Found here are tens of thousands of clones, around 12% of them singletons; the top ten hold approximately 10%. The source of the sample is a study of metastatic and nonmetastatic thyroid tumors. Thyroid surgery was performed in patients who had received no treatment beforehand. The CDR3 consists of 11 residues. V shed 4 bases and J shed 6 bases, with 5 bases lying between them. Germline CDR1 SGHDN, CDR2 FVKESK.

The material sequenced was tumor tissue. This sequence originates from a female donor with papillary thyroid cancer or a benign thyroid nodule (not recorded which). Some clones in this sample may be carry-over from other donors' samples. The chain is built from TRBV14 and TRBJ2-3; D uncertain. The CDR3 DNA sequence: TGTGCCAGCAGCCTGGCTGATACGCAGTATTTT. Encoded protein: CASSLADTQYF.